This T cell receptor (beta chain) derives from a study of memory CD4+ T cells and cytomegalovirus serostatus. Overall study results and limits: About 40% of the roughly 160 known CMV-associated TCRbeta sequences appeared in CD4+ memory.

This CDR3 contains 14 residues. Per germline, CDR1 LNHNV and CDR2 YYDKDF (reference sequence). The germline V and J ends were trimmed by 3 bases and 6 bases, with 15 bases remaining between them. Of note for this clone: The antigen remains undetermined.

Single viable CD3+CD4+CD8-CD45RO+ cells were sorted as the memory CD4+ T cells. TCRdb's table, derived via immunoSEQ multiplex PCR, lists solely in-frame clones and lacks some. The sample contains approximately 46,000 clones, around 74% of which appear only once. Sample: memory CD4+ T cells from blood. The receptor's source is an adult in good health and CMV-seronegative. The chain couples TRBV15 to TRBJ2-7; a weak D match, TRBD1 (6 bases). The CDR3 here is CATSSTRIRGEQYF. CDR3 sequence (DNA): TGTGCCACCAGCAGCACACGGATCAGGGGCGAGCAGTACTTC.